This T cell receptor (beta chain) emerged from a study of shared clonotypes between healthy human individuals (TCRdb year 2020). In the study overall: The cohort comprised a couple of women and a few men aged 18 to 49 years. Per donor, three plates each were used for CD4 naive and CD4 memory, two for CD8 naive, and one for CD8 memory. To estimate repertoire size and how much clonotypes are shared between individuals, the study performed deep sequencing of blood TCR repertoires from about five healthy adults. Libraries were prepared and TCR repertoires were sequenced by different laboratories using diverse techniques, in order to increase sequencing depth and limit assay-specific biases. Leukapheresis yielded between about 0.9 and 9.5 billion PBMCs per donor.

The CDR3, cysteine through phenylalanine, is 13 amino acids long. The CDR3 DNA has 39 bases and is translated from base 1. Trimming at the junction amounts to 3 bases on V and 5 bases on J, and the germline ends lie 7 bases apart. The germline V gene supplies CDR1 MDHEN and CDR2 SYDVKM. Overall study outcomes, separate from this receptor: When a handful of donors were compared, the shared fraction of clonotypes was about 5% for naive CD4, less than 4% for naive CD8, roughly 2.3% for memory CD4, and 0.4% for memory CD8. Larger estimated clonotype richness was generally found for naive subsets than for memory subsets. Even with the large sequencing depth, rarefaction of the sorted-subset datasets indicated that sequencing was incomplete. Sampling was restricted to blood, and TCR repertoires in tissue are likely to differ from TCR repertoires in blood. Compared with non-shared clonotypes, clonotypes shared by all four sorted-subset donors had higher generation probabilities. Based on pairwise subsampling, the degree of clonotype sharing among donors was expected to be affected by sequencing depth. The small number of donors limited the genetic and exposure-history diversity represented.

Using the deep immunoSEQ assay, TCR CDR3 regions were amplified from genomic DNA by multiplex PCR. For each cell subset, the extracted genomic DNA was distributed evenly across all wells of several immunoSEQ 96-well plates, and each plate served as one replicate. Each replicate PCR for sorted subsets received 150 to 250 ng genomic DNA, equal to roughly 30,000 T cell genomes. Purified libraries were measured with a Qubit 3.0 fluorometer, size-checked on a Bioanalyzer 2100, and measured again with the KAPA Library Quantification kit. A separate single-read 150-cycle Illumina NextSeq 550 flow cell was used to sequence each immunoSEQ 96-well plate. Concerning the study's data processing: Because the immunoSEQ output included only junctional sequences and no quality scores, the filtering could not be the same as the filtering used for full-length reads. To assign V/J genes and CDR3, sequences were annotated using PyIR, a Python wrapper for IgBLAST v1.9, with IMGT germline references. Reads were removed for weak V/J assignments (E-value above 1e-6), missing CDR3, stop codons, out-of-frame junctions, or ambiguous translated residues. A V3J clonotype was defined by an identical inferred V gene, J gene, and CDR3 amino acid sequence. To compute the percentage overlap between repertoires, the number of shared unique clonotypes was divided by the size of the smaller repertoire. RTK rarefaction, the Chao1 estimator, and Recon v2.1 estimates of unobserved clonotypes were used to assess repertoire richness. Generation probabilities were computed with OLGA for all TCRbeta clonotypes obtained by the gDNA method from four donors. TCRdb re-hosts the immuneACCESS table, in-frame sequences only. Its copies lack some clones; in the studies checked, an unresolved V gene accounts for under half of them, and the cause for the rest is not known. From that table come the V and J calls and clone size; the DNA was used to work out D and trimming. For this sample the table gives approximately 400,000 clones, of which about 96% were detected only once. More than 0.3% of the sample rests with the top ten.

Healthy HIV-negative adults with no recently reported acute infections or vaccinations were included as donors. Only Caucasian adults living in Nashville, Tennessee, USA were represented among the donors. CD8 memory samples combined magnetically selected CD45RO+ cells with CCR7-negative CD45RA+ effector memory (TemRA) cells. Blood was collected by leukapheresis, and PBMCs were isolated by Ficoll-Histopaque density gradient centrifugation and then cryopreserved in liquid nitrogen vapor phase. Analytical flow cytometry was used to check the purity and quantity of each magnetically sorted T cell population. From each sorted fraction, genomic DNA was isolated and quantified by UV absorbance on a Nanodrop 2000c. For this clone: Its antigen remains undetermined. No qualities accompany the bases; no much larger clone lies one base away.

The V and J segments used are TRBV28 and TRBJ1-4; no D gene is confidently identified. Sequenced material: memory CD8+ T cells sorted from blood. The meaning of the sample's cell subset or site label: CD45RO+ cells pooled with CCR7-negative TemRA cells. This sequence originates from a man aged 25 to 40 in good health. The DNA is TGTGCCAGCAGTTTTACCCGGAATGAAAAACTGTTTTTT. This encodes CASSFTRNEKLFF.